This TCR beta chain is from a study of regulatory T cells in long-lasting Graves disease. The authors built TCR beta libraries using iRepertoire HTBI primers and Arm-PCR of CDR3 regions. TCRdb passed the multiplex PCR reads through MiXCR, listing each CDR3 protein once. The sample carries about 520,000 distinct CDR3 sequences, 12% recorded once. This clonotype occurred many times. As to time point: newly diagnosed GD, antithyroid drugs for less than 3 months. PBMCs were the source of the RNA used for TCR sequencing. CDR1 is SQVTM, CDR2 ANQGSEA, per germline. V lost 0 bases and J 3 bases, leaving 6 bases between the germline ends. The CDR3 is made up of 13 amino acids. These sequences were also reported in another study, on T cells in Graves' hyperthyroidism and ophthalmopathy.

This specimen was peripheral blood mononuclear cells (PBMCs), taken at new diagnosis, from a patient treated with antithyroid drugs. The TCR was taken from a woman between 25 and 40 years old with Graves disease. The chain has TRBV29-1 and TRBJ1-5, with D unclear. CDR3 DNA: TGCAGCGTTGAAGAACAGCTCAATCAGCCCCAGCATTTT. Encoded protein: CSVEEQLNQPQHF.